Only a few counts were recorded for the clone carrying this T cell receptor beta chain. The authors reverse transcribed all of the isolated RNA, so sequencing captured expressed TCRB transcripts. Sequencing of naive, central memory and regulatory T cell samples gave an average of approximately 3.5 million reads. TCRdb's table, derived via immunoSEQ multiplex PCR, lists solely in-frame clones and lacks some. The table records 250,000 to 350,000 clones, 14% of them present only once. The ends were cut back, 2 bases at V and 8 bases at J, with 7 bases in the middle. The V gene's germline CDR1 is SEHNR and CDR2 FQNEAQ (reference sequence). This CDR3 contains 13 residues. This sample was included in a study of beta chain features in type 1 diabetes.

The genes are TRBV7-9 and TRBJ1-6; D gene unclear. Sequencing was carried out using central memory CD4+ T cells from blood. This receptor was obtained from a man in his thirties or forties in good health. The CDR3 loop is CASSLNGDSPLHF. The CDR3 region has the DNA TGTGCCAGCAGCTTAAATGGCGATTCACCCCTCCACTTT. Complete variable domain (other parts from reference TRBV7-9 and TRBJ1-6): DTGVSQNPRHKITKRGQNVTFRCDPISEHNRLYWYRQTLGQGPEFLTYFQNEAQLEKSRLLSDRFSAERPKGSFSTLEIQRTEQGDSAMYLCASSLNGDSPLHFGNGTRLTVT.